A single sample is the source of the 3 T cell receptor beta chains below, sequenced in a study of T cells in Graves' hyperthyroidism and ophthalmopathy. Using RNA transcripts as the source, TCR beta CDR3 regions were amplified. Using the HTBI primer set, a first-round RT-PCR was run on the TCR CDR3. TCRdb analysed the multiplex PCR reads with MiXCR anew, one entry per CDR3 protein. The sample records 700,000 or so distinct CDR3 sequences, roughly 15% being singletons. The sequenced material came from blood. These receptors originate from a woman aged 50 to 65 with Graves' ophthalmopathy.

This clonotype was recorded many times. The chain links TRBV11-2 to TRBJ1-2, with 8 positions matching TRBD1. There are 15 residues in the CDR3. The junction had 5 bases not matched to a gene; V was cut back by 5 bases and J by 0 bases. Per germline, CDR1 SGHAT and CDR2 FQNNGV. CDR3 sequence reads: CASSHRDRPNYGYTF. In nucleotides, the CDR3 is TGTGCCAGCAGCCACCGGGACAGGCCTAACTATGGCTACACCTTC.

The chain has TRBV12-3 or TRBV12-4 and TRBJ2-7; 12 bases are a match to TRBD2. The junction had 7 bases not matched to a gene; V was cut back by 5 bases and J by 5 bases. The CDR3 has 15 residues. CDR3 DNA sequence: TGTGCCAGCAGTACGACTAGCGGGAGTCCACACGAGCAGTACTTC. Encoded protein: CASSTTSGSPHEQYF.

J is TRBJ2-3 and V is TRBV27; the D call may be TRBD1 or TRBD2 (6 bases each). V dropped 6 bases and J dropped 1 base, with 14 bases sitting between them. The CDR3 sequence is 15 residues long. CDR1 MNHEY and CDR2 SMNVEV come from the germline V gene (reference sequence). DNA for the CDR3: TGTGCCAGCAGGGAGGGCCAGGGGCGCACAGATACGCAGTATTTT. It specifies CASREGQGRTDTQYF.